The TCR beta chain described here comes from a study of blood T cell repertoires in COVID-19. V was clipped by 4 bases and J by 2 bases, with 14 bases between them. The CDR3 totals 15 residues. From germline, CDR1 is LGHDT and CDR2 YNNKEL (reference sequence). TCRdb keeps only in-frame clones here, not all; method: immunoSEQ multiplex PCR. Here the sample spans 25,000 to 40,000 clones, around nine tenths being singletons. This chain links TRBV3-1 (or the pseudogene TRBV3-2) with TRBJ1-2; no firm D call. This receptor was taken from a human donor with active COVID-19. The donor label of this sample is uncertain. The sequencing input was peripheral blood. CDR3 bases: TGTGCCAGCAGCCCGGTCCTACTCGCCAACTATGGCTACACCTTC. Its protein is CASSPVLLANYGYTF.